This T cell receptor (beta chain) was recovered during a study of T cell repertoires in cytomegalovirus infection. Study observations and caveats: Predominance within the ex vivo response was attributable to HLA-C-restricted CMV-specific TCR beta clonotypes.

V shed 4 bases, J shed 0 bases, and the junction held 8 bases outside the gene matches. The CDR3 is 17 residues long. Looked up from germline, CDR1 is SEHNR and CDR2 is FQNEAQ (reference sequence). The table lists this clonotype with many counts. No antigen is known for it. Via MiXCR, TCRdb re-called the reads, giving one row per CDR3 protein. The table has roughly 800,000 distinct CDR3 sequences, about 27% seen once. This receptor was identified in a human donor in good health (CMV status not recorded). Some clones in this sample may be carry-over from other donors' samples. The sample here was cultured CD8+ T cells from PBMCs, taken from culture after CMV antigen stimulation. The rearrangement uses TRBV7-9 and TRBJ1-5; the match to TRBD1 covers 8 bases. The CDR3: CASSSGQGAYSNQPQHF. DNA for the CDR3: TGTGCCAGCAGCTCTGGACAGGGAGCATATAGCAATCAGCCCCAGCATTTT. Based on the CDR3 plus reference TRBV7-9 and TRBJ1-5, the full variable domain is DTGVSQNPRHKITKRGQNVTFRCDPISEHNRLYWYRQTLGQGPEFLTYFQNEAQLEKSRLLSDRFSAERPKGSFSTLEIQRTEQGDSAMYLCASSSGQGAYSNQPQHFGDGTRLSIL.